These T cell receptor beta chains were read from a single sample in a study of T-cell reconstitution after alpha-beta-depleted transplantation in children. In TCRdb, the PCR reads were re-called with MiXCR into one record per CDR3 protein. The repertoire holds about 420,000 distinct CDR3 sequences, with roughly a tenth as singletons. The material was PBMCs from the stem cell graft donor, obtained from the stem cell graft. Receptors were obtained from a human donor who donated a stem cell graft to a child with acute myeloid leukemia. Each CDR3 is given with its conserved first and last residue. Each record gives: clone size, J gene, V gene, CDR3 protein. Clone size is not always given. Where it is, it says once, few, many or a class for expanded clones.

few | TRBJ2-3 | TRBV4-1 | CASSQDLSSGRRTDTQYF
few | TRBJ1-5 | TRBV7-2 | CASSFPGAIQPQHF
few | TRBJ2-4 | TRBV6-1 | CASSKTYSGGAKNIQYF
NA | TRBJ2-7 | TRBV9 | CASSVEDSGVDEQYF
NA | TRBJ2-4 | TRBV12-3/TRBV12-4 | CASSTWEIQYF
NA | TRBJ2-1 | TRBV11-1 | CASSPLGVAGPGDNEQFF
few | TRBJ2-2 | TRBV12-3/TRBV12-4 | CASSYGPNTGELFF
NA | TRBJ2-1 | TRBV12-3/TRBV12-4 | CASRRGGVYNEQFF
NA | TRBJ2-1 | TRBV5-1 | CASPTAGSYNEQFF
many | TRBJ2-3 | TRBV29-1 | CSVFFAGQGRTSGMNTQYF
NA | TRBJ2-4 | TRBV20-1 | CSARDGLAVAKNIQYF
many | TRBJ2-7 | TRBV5-1 | CASSLDYEQYF
NA | TRBJ1-2 | TRBV25-1 | CASSSPTTGVYGYTF
NA | TRBJ2-5 | TRBV7-2 | CASSLELGAGGETQYF
NA | TRBJ1-1 | TRBV12-3/TRBV12-4 | CASRNRRSNTEAFF
NA | TRBJ2-1 | TRBV5-5 | CASSLVGRVYNEQFF
NA | TRBJ1-5 | TRBV6-2/TRBV6-3 | CASKQGNQPQHF
few | TRBJ2-1 | TRBV7-9 | CASLTGRGYNEQFF